The clone carrying this TCR beta chain was detected ten times or more. The antigen remains undetermined. The ends lost 5 bases at V and 7 bases at J; junction bases unmatched: 2. The germline V gene encodes CDR1 SGHVS and CDR2 FNYEAQ. This CDR3 comprises 14 residues. TCRdb analysed the reads with MiXCR anew, one entry per CDR3 protein. The profile shows approximately 470,000 distinct CDR3 sequences, approximately 40% of them singletons. This sample stems from a study of T cell repertoires in cytomegalovirus infection. Study in general: HLA-C-restricted CMV epitopes, recently identified, and well-studied HLA-B-restricted ones were used by the study. CMV infection together with matching HLA type was indicated by public TCR beta signatures. Study-wide findings and caveats: CMV-specific TCR beta clonotypes restricted by HLA-C were the ones dominating the ex vivo response. Adding up the frequency of public TCR beta families identified people who carried CMV plus the relevant HLA.

The clonotype comes from a human donor in good health (CMV status not recorded). Some clones in this sample may be carry-over from other donors' samples. The V gene is TRBV7-6, the J gene TRBJ1-6; 10 bases map to TRBD1. The material was cultured PBMCs, obtained from culture after CMV antigen stimulation. The CDR3 DNA reads TGTGCCAGCAGCCCGGACAGGGGGAATTCACCCCTCCACTTT. Protein: CASSPDRGNSPLHF.